One and the same sample provided the 25 T cell receptor beta chains below, sequenced in a study of OX40 agonist ivuxolimab in advanced cancers. TCRdb's copy holds only in-frame clones and misses some; the assay was immunoSEQ multiplex PCR. This sample has under 35,000 clones, with around 93% found just once. This specimen consisted of CD4+ or CD8+ T cells sorted from blood, obtained in a trial of the OX40 agonist ivuxolimab. The receptors here all came from an adult with an advanced solid tumor such as melanoma, head and neck, liver or kidney cancer.

This clone was seen once. The chain links TRBV11-2 to TRBJ1-1; D ambiguous. The CDR3 length is 15 residues. The ends were cut back, 3 bases at V and 1 base at J, with 12 bases in the middle. Germline V lookup: CDR1 SGHAT, CDR2 FQNNGV. In nucleotides, the CDR3 is TGTGCCAGCAGCTTCCCCTGGGCAGCGAACACTGAAGCTTTCTTT. Its protein product is CASSFPWAANTEAFF.

The chain combines TRBV11-2 with TRBJ2-5; D gene ambiguous. The CDR3 is 11 amino acids. Per germline, CDR1 SGHAT and CDR2 FQNNGV. With 1 base removed from V and 11 bases from J, the gap between germline ends came to 8 bases. CDR3 DNA: TGTGCCAGCAGCTTAGTGGCAAATCAGTACTTC. Amino acid sequence: CASSLVANQYF.

This clone was detected once. This chain uses TRBV6-5 with TRBJ2-2; D may be TRBD1 (6 bases). The ends were cut back, 3 bases at V and 2 bases at J, with 10 bases in the middle. This CDR3 contains 15 residues. Germline V gene sequence: CDR1 MNHEY, CDR2 SVGAGI. The chain's CDR3 is CASSYQGGNTGELFF. The CDR3 nucleotides are TGTGCCAGCAGTTATCAAGGGGGAAACACCGGGGAGCTGTTTTTT.

This clone was counted many times. The chain carries TRBV5-8 and TRBJ2-1; possibly TRBD2 for D (6 bases). Germline V gives CDR1 SGHTS, CDR2 YDEGEE. The CDR3 extends over 13 amino acids. Trimming shortened V by 4 bases and J by 8 bases, and 13 bases separated the two germline ends. This CDR3 is CASSIVSGDEQFF. In DNA, the CDR3 is TGTGCCAGCAGCATCGTATCGGGAGATGAGCAGTTCTTC.

This clone was observed once. The CDR3 region has the DNA TGTGCCAGCAGTGGGTGGACAGGGGGTAAAACTGAAGCTTTCTTT. This encodes CASSGWTGGKTEAFF. The chain links TRBV9 to TRBJ1-1; 10 bases align to TRBD1. The V gene end was trimmed by 5 bases and the J gene end by 5 bases; junction bases not matched to a gene: 9. CDR3 size: 15 residues. The germline CDR1 and CDR2 sequences are SGDLS and YYNGEE.

The J gene is TRBJ1-2, the V gene TRBV4-1; D perhaps matches TRBD1 (5 bases). The V gene lost 1 base and the J gene lost 6 bases, with 18 bases spanning the gap. The length of the CDR3 is 16 residues. Germline CDR1 is MGHRA and CDR2 is YSYEKL. The CDR3 sequence: CASSQGGGGGLNGYTF. Here the CDR3 DNA reads TGCGCCAGCAGCCAAGGGGGAGGCGGGGGGTTAAATGGCTACACCTTC.

The rearrangement joins TRBV6-4 to TRBJ2-5, with TRBD1 as a possible D gene (5 bases). The CDR3 consists of 12 residues. V was pared by 11 bases and J by 2 bases, with 12 bases between. Germline V gene lookup returns CDR1 MRHNA and CDR2 SNTAGT. In DNA form, the CDR3 reads TGTGCCCGACAGACGGTGCAAGAGACCCAGTACTTC. This sequence encodes CARQTVQETQYF.

This chain joins TRBV29-1 and TRBJ2-7; the D call may be TRBD1 or TRBD2 (6 bases each). The CDR3 runs 12 residues. With 7 bases removed from V and 4 bases from J, the gap between germline ends came to 14 bases. Germline lookup yields CDR1 SQVTM and CDR2 ANQGSEA. CDR3 sequence reads: CSALGGRYEQYF. Here the CDR3 DNA reads TGCAGCGCCTTAGGGGGGAGATACGAGCAGTACTTC.

This chain connects TRBV28 to TRBJ1-4; maybe TRBD1 (5 bases). The CDR3 consists of 17 residues. Germline CDR1 reads MDHEN; CDR2 reads SYDVKM. V shed 6 bases and J shed 0 bases, with 17 bases lying between them. CDR3: CASSNGQGLTTNEKLFF. In DNA form, the CDR3 reads TGTGCCAGCAGCAATGGGCAGGGATTAACAACTAATGAAAAACTGTTTTTT.

CDR3 region: CASSPWTGADTQYF. CDR3 nucleotide sequence: TGTGCCAGTAGTCCTTGGACAGGGGCAGATACGCAGTATTTT. The chain employs TRBV19 and TRBJ2-3; 9 bases line up with TRBD1. Trimming at V came to 5 bases and at J to 4 bases, leaving 4 bases not matched to a gene. The CDR3 is 14 residues long. CDR1 is LNHDA, CDR2 SQIVND, per germline (reference sequence). Based on the CDR3 plus reference TRBV19 and TRBJ2-3, the full variable domain is DGGITQSPKYLFRKEGQNVTLSCEQNLNHDAMYWYRQDPGQGLRLIYYSQIVNDFQKGDIAEGYSVSREKKESFPLTVTSAQKNPTAFYLCASSPWTGADTQYFGPGTRLTVL.

This clone appeared a single time. In DNA form, the CDR3 reads TGTGCCAGCAGTTTATTAGGAGCGGGGGTGCAAGAGACCCAGTACTTC. This sequence encodes CASSLLGAGVQETQYF. The J gene is TRBJ2-5, the V gene TRBV28, with TRBD2 matching over 8 bases. Germline V lookup: CDR1 MDHEN, CDR2 SYDVKM. After removal of 1 base from V and 2 bases from J, the junction contained 6 bases not matched to a gene. The CDR3 consists of 16 residues.

V and J are TRBV10-1 and TRBJ2-5; the match to TRBD2 covers 12 bases. The CDR3 is made up of 19 amino acids. V shed 7 bases and J 1 base; nucleotides not matched to a gene: 16. The germline CDR1 and CDR2 sequences are WNHNN and SYGVQD (reference sequence). CDR3 loop: CASTKHSSGRAPIQETQYF. As DNA, the CDR3 is TGCGCCAGCACCAAACACTCTAGCGGGAGGGCCCCTATCCAAGAGACCCAGTACTTC.

V usage is TRBV28 and J usage is TRBJ1-5; 8 bases fit TRBD1. The CDR3 has 14 amino acids. Germline CDR1 and CDR2: MDHEN and SYDVKM. V trimming: 6 bases; J trimming: 4 bases; junction bases outside the gene matches: 5. The CDR3 sequence: CASRNRGENQPQHF. In nucleotides, the CDR3 is TGTGCCAGCAGGAACAGGGGGGAAAATCAGCCCCAGCATTTT.

The chain has TRBV9 and TRBJ2-2; 10 nucleotides match TRBD2. CDR3 length: 16 amino acids. Per the germline V gene, CDR1 is SGDLS and CDR2 is YYNGEE. Trimming cost V 0 bases and J 6 bases; bases outside gene matches: 5. CDR3 in amino acids: CASSVEMLAGAGELFF. The CDR3 bases are TGTGCCAGCAGCGTAGAAATGCTAGCGGGAGCCGGGGAGCTGTTTTTT.

The rearrangement uses TRBV27 and TRBJ2-1, with D uncertain. V was pared by 3 bases and J by 0 bases, with 6 bases between. The germline V gene encodes CDR1 MNHEY and CDR2 SMNVEV (reference sequence). The CDR3 loop spans 14 amino acids. As DNA, the CDR3 is TGTGCCAGCAGTTTTTTATCCTCCTACAATGAGCAGTTCTTC. The encoded protein is CASSFLSSYNEQFF.

The CDR3 loop is CASSIGGWGTDTQYF. The CDR3 nucleotides read TGTGCCAGTAGTATCGGGGGGTGGGGCACAGATACGCAGTATTTT. The J gene is TRBJ2-3, the V gene TRBV19; 7 bases align to TRBD2. Germline V gene data show CDR1 as LNHDA and CDR2 as SQIVND (reference sequence). The CDR3 is 15 amino acids. The V segment lost 3 bases and the J segment 1 base; nucleotides outside the gene matches: 4.

The DNA for the CDR3 is TGTGCCAGCAGTTTCTTTTCTAGCGGGCTCCAAGAGACCCAGTACTTC. Its protein product is CASSFFSSGLQETQYF. The chain links TRBV27 to TRBJ2-5; TRBD2 aligns across 8 bases. J was trimmed by 1 base and V by 3 bases; bases with no gene match: 7. The germline V gene has CDR1 MNHEY and CDR2 SMNVEV (reference sequence). This CDR3 spans 16 amino acids.

The chain joins TRBV5-1 to TRBJ2-2; D might be TRBD2 (6 bases). The length of the CDR3 is 13 residues. Between the trimmed V and J ends, which lost 0 bases and 7 bases, there was a span of 7 bases. Germline values: CDR1 SGHRS, CDR2 YFSETQ. The CDR3 region is CASSLAEGGELFF. The CDR3 region has the DNA TGCGCCAGCAGCTTGGCGGAGGGCGGGGAGCTGTTTTTT.

In this sample, this clone turned up once. The chain uses TRBV4-1 and TRBJ1-1; D gene unclear. Germline values: CDR1 MGHRA, CDR2 YSYEKL. The CDR3 length is 12 residues. With 0 bases removed from V and 3 bases from J, the gap between germline ends came to 2 bases. The CDR3 protein is CASSQDDTEAFF. CDR3 sequence (DNA): TGCGCCAGCAGCCAAGACGACACTGAAGCTTTCTTT.

This chain links TRBV6-6 with TRBJ1-5, with D perhaps matching TRBD1 (6 bases). Germline V gives CDR1 MNHNY, CDR2 SVGAGI (reference sequence). Trimming stripped 7 bases from V and 0 bases from J, with 13 bases between. CDR3 length equals 15 residues. The CDR3, as DNA: TGTGCCAGCATCTCGGGGGACATTAGCAATCAGCCCCAGCATTTT. It encodes CASISGDISNQPQHF.

This clone was found once. This chain joins TRBV28 and TRBJ1-2, with D maybe TRBD1 (6 bases). Trimming left V 5 bases short and J 0 bases short, with 22 bases between. The length of the CDR3 is 18 residues. CDR1 is MDHEN and CDR2 is SYDVKM in the germline V gene. The CDR3 reads CASSGLGRTDVANYGYTF. CDR3 DNA sequence: TGTGCCAGCAGTGGCCTTGGAAGGACAGACGTCGCTAACTATGGCTACACCTTC.

The chain carries TRBV7-9 and TRBJ2-5; 11 positions match TRBD2. The CDR3 runs 16 residues. The trim removed 5 bases at V and 3 bases at J, leaving 8 bases unmatched. The germline V gene has CDR1 SEHNR and CDR2 FQNEAQ (reference sequence). The CDR3 protein is CASSIPLGLAEETQYF. The CDR3 nucleotides are TGTGCCAGCAGCATACCATTGGGACTAGCGGAAGAGACCCAGTACTTC.

This clone was counted a few times. The genes are TRBV6-5 and TRBJ2-5; TRBD1 matches 7 bases. CDR3 length: 15 residues. V gave up 4 bases and J gave up 3 bases; unmatched junction bases: 8. Germline CDR1 and CDR2: MNHEY and SVGAGI. The CDR3 sequence is CASSSDREDEETQYF. CDR3 nucleotide sequence: TGTGCCAGCAGTTCAGACAGGGAAGATGAAGAGACCCAGTACTTC.

The chain combines TRBV27 with TRBJ2-7; no clear D. CDR3 length equals 13 residues. CDR1 and CDR2 (germline): MNHEY, SMNVEV (reference sequence). V was clipped by 5 bases and J by 2 bases, with 10 bases between them. DNA of the CDR3: TGTGCCAGCAGTCTTCTGATGACCTACGAGCAGTACTTC. As protein: CASSLLMTYEQYF.

The gene calls are TRBV2 and TRBJ1-2, with 7 bases lining up with TRBD1. CDR1 is SNHLY, CDR2 FYNNEI, per germline. This CDR3 has 14 residues. V shed 7 bases and J 8 bases; nucleotides not matched to a gene: 13. As DNA, the CDR3 is TGTGCCAGCACCAATCAGGGGGAGTGGTCGGGCTACACCTTC. As protein: CASTNQGEWSGYTF.